This T cell receptor beta chain was retrieved from a study of shared clonotypes between healthy human individuals. Study-wide context: Donor ages ranged 18 to 49 years: a couple of women, a few men. Study observations and caveats: Larger estimated richness was generally seen in naive subsets than in memory subsets.

With regard to this clone: Its antigen remains unidentified.

Several immunoSEQ plates held equal portions of the genomic DNA taken from each subset. Sequencing was performed with immunoSEQ multiplex PCR; in TCRdb, only in-frame clones are kept and a portion is missing. Altogether some 2.3 million clones are present, over 85% being singletons, with the ten largest covering 0.35% to 0.45%. The CDR3 has 15 amino acids. V was shortened by 4 bases and J by 3 bases, with 12 bases between the two germline ends. Germline assignment: CDR1 SGHAT and CDR2 FQNNGV. The sequenced sample consisted of naive CD4+ T cells from PBMCs. Noted subset: CD45RA+ positively selected. This receptor was taken from a man younger than 35 in good health. Some clones in this sample may be carry-over from other donors' samples. This chain links TRBV11-2 with TRBJ2-2; no definite D call. CDR3 sequence: CASSSASPYTGELFF. DNA of the CDR3: TGTGCCAGCAGCTCGGCAAGCCCCTACACCGGGGAGCTGTTTTTT.